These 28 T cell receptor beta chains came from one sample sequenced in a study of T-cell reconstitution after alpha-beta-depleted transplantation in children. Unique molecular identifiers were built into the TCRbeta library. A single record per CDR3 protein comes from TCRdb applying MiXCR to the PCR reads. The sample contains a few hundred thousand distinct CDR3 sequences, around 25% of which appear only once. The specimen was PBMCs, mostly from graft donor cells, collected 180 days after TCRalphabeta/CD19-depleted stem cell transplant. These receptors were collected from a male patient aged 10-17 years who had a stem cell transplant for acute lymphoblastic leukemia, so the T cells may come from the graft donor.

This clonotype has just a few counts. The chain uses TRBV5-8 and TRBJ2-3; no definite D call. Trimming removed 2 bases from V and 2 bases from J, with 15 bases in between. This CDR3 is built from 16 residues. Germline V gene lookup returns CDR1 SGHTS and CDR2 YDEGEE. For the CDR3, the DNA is TGTGCCAGCAGCTTAGTTGGCGTTTGGAACACAGATACGCAGTATTTT. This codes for CASSLVGVWNTDTQYF.

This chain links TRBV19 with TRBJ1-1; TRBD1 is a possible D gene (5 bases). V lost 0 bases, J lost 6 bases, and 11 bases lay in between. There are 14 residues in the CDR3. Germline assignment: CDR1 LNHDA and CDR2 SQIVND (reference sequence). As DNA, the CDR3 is TGTGCCAGTAGTATAGAGGGGCGAGTCGCTGAAGCTTTCTTT. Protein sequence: CASSIEGRVAEAFF.

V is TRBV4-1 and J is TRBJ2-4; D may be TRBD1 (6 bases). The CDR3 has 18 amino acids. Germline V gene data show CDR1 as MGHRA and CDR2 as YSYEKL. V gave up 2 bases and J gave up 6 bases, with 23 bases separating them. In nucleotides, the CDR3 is TGCGCCAGCAGCCAAAAGTGGGTCGTACAGGGAGTCTCAAACATTCAGTACTTC. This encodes CASSQKWVVQGVSNIQYF.

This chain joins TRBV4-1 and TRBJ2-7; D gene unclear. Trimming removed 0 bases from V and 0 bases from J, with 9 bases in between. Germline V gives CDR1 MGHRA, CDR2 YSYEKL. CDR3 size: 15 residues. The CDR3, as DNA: TGCGCCAGCAGCCAAGATGACGTTTACTCCTACGAGCAGTACTTC. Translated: CASSQDDVYSYEQYF.

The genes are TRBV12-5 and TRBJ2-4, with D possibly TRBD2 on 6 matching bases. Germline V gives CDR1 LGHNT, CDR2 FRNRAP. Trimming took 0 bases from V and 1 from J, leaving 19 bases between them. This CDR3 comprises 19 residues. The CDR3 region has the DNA TGTGCTAGTGGTTTGGTACTTGAACAGACTAGTGGTGCCAAAAACATTCAGTACTTC. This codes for CASGLVLEQTSGAKNIQYF.

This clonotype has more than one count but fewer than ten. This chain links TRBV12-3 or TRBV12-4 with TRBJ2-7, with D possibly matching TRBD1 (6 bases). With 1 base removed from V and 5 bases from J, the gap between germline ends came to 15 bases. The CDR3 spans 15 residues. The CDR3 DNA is TGTGCCAGCAGTTTAGGGGCCTCACAGGGCCACGAGCAGTACTTC. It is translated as CASSLGASQGHEQYF.

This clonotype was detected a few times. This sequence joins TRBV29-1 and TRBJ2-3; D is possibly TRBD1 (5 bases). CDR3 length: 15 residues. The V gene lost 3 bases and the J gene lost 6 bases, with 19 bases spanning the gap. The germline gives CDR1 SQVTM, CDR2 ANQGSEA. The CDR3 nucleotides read TGCAGCGTTGACCGCACAGGCCCATTGGGGGATACGCAGTATTTT. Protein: CSVDRTGPLGDTQYF.

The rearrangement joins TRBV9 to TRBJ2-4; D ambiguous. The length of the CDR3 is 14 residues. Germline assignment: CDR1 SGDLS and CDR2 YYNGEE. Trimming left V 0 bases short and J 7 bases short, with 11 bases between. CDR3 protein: CASSVGLGLNIQYF. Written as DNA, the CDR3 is TGTGCCAGCAGCGTAGGCCTGGGCCTGAACATTCAGTACTTC.

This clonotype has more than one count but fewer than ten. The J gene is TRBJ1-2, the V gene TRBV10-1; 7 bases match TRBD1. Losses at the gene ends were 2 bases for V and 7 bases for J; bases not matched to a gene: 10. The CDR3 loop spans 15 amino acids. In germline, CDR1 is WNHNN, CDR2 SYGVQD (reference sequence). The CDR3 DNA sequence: TGCGCCAGCAGTGAGCAGCCTGGATACAGGGGTGGCTACACCTTC. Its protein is CASSEQPGYRGGYTF.

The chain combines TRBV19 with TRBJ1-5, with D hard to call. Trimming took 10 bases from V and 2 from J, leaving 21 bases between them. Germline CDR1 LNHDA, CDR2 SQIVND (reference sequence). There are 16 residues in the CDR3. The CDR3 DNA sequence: TGTGCCACTGCCCACCGGACGGACCCCGGCAATCAGCCCCAGCATTTT. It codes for CATAHRTDPGNQPQHF.

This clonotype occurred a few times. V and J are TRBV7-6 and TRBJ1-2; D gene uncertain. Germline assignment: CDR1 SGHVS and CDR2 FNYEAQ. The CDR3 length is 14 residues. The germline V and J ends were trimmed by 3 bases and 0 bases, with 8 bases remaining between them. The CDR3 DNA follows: TGTGCCAGCAGCTTGAGGCCGACTAACTATGGCTACACCTTC. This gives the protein CASSLRPTNYGYTF.

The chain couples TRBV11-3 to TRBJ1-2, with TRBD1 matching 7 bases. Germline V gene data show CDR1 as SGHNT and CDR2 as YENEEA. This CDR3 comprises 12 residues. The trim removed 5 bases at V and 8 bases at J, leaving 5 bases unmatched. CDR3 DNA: TGTGCCAGCAGCAACAGGGGTGTGGGCTACACCTTC. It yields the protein CASSNRGVGYTF. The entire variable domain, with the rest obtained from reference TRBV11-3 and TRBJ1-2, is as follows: EAGVVQSPRYKIIEKKQPVAFWCNPISGHNTLYWYLQNLGQGPELLIRYENEEAVDDSQLPKDRFSAERLKGVDSTLKIQPAELGDSAVYLCASSNRGVGYTFGSGTRLTVV.

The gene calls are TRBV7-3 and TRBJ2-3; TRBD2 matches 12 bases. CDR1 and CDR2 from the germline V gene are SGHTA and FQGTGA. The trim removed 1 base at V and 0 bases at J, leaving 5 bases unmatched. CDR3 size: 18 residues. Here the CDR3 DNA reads TGTGCCAGCAGCTTAATGTACGGGACTAGCGGGAGCACAGATACGCAGTATTTT. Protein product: CASSLMYGTSGSTDTQYF.

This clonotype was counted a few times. The CDR3 DNA is TGTGCCATCAGTGAACTGGGGTTGAACACTGAAGCTTTCTTT. This sequence encodes CAISELGLNTEAFF. The chain couples TRBV10-3 to TRBJ1-1; D gene uncertain. This CDR3 region has 14 residues. Germline V gives CDR1 ENHRY, CDR2 SYGVKD. V was pared by 3 bases and J by 0 bases, with 8 bases between.

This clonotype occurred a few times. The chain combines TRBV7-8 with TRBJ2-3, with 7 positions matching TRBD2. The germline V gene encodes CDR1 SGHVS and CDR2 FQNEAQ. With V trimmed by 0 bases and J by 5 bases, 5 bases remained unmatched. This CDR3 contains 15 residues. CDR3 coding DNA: TGTGCCAGCAGCTTAGCGGTAGTAGCGGGAGATACGCAGTATTTT. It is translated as CASSLAVVAGDTQYF.

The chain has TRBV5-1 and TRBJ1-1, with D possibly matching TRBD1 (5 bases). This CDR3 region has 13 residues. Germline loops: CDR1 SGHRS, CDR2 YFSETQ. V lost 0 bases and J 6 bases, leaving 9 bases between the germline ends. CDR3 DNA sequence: TGCGCCAGCAGCTTGGGACAGAGCTCTGAAGCTTTCTTT. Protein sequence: CASSLGQSSEAFF.

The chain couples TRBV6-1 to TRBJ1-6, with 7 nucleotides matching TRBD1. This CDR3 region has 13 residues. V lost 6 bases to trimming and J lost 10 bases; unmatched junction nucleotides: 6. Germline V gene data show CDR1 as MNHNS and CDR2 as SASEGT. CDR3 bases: TGTGCCAGCAGACGGACAGGCAGCTCACCCCTCCACTTT. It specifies CASRRTGSSPLHF.

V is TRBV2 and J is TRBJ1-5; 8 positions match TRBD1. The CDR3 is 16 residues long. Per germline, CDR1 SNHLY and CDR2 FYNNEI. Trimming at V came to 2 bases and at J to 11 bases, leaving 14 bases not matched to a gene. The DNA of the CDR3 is TGTGCCAGCAGTGAAATGATCGGCACAGGGGGTTCGACCCAGCATTTT. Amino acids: CASSEMIGTGGSTQHF.

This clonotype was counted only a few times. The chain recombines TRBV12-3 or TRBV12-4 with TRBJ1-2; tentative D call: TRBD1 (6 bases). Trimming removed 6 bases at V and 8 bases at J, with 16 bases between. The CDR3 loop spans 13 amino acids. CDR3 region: CASSTTGPDGYTF. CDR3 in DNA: TGTGCCAGCAGCACCACAGGGCCCGACGGCTACACCTTC.

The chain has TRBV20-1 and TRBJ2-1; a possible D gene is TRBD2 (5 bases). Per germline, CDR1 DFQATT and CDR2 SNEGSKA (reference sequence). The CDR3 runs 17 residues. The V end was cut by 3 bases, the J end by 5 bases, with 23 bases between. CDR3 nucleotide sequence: TGCAGTGCTAGCCTCAAAAGTTGGACTCCGAATAACAATGAGCAGTTCTTC. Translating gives CSASLKSWTPNNNEQFF.

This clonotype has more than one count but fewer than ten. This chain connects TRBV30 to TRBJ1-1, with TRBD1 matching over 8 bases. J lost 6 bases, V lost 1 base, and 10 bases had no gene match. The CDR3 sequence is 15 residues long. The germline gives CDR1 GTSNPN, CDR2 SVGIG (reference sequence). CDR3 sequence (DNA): TGTGCCTGGAGTGAGTTCGGACAGGGAACCCCTGAAGCTTTCTTT. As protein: CAWSEFGQGTPEAFF.

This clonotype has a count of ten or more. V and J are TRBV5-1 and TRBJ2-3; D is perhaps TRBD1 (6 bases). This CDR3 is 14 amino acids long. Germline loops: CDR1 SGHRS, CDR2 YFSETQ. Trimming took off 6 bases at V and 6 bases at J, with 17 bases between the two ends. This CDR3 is CASKRTDPFDTQYF. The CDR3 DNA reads TGCGCCAGCAAACGGACAGATCCTTTCGATACGCAGTATTTT.

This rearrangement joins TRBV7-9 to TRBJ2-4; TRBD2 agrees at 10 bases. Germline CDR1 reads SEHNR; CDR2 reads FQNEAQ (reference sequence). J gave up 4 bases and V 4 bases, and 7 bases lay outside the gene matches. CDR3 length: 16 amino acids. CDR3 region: CASSSRTSGLKNIQYF. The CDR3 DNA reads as TGTGCCAGCAGCTCTAGGACTAGCGGACTAAAAAACATTCAGTACTTC.

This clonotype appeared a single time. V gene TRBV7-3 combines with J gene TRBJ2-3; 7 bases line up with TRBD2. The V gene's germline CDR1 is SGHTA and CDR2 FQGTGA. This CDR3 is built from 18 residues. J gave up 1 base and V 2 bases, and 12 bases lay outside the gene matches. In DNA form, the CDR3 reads TGTGCCAGCAGCTTAGAAGGGGCGGGAGTGGCGGGCACAGATACGCAGTATTTT. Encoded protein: CASSLEGAGVAGTDTQYF.

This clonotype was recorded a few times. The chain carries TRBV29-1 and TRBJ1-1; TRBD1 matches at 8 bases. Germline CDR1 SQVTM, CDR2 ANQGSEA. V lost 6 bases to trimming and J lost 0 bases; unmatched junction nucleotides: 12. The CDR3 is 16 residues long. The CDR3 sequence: CSVRPRRQGMNTEAFF. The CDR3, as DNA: TGCAGCGTCCGCCCCAGGCGACAGGGGATGAACACTGAAGCTTTCTTT.

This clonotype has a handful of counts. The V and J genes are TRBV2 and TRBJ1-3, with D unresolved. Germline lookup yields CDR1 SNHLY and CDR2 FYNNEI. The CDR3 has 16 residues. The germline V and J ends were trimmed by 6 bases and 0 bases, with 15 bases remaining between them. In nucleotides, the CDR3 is TGTGCCAGCAGCGGCCGGGCCGTTCACTCTGGAAACACCATATATTTT. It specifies CASSGRAVHSGNTIYF.

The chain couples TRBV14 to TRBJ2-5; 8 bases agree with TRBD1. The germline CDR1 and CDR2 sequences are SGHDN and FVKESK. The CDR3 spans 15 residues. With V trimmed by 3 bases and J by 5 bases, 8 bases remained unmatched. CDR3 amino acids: CASSHPQGAWETQYF. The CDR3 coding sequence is TGTGCCAGCAGCCATCCCCAGGGGGCGTGGGAGACCCAGTACTTC.

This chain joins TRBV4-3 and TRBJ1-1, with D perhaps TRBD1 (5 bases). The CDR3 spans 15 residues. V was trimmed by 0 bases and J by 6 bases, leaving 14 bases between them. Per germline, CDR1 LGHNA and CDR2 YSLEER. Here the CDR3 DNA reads TGCGCCAGCAGCCAAGAGGGGGTTGAGGTTGCTGAAGCTTTCTTT. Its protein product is CASSQEGVEVAEAFF.